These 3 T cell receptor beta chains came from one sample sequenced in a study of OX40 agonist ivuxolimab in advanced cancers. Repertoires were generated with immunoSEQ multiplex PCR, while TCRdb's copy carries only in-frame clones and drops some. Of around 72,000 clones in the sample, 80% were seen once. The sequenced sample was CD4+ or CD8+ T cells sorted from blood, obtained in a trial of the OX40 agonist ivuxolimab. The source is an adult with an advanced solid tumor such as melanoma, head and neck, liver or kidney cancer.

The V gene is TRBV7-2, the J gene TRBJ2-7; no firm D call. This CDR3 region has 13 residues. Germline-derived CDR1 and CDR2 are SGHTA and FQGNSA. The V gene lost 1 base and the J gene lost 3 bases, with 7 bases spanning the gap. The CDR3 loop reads CASSLVADYEQYF. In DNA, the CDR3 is TGTGCCAGCAGCTTAGTCGCAGACTACGAGCAGTACTTC. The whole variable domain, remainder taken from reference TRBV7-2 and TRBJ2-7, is GAGVSQSPSNKVTEKGKDVELRCDPISGHTALYWYRQSLGQGLEFLIYFQGNSAPDKSGLPSDRFSAERTGGSVSTLTIQRTQQEDSAVYLCASSLVADYEQYFGPGTRLTVT.

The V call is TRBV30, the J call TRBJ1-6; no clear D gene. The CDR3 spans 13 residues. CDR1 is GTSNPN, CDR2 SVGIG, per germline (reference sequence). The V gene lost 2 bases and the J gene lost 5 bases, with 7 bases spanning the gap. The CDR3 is CAWSIGNNSPLHF. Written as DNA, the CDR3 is TGTGCCTGGAGTATAGGAAATAATTCACCCCTCCACTTT.

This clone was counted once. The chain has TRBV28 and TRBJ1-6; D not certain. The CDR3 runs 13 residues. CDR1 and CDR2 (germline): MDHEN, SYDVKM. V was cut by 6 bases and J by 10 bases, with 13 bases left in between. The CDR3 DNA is TGTGCCAGCAGGGGCGATACTGGGTCACCCCTCCACTTT. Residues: CASRGDTGSPLHF.